A selection of T cell receptor beta chains follows, all from one sample in a study of T cell repertoires in cytomegalovirus infection. MiXCR, run by TCRdb on the reads, gives a single entry per CDR3 protein. The repertoire holds 200,000 to 300,000 distinct CDR3 sequences, with roughly 13% as singletons. The material sequenced was PBMCs. Every receptor here comes from a human donor in good health (CMV status not recorded). Some clones in this sample may be carry-over from other donors' samples. Both conserved end residues are part of each CDR3. Each record gives: J gene, V gene, D gene, CDR3 length, clone size, CDR3 protein, CDR3 DNA. D genes are given only for firm matches. Size is omitted from some rows. Given values are once, few, many or a class for expanded clones.

j_call: TRBJ2-2; v_call: TRBV14; d_call: .; cdr3_length: 13; clone_size: .; cdr3_aa: CASSQEFRGELFF; cdr3_nt: TGTGCCAGCAGCCAAGAGTTCCGCGGGGAGCTGTTTTTT
j_call: TRBJ1-2; v_call: TRBV20-1; d_call: TRBD1; cdr3_length: 12; clone_size: few; cdr3_aa: CNAWDSNYGYTF; cdr3_nt: TGCAACGCCTGGGACAGTAACTATGGCTACACCTTC
j_call: TRBJ2-2; v_call: TRBV14; d_call: .; cdr3_length: 13; clone_size: .; cdr3_aa: CASSRPASRELFF; cdr3_nt: TGTGCCAGCAGCCGACCGGCCTCCCGGGAGCTGTTTTTT
j_call: TRBJ2-7; v_call: TRBV28; d_call: .; cdr3_length: 12; clone_size: few; cdr3_aa: CASRRDLYEQYF; cdr3_nt: TGTGCCAGCAGGCGGGACCTATACGAGCAGTACTTC
j_call: TRBJ2-3; v_call: TRBV7-2; d_call: .; cdr3_length: 12; clone_size: many; cdr3_aa: CASSYFTDTQYF; cdr3_nt: TGTGCCAGCAGCTATTTCACAGATACGCAGTATTTT
j_call: TRBJ2-3; v_call: TRBV6-4; d_call: .; cdr3_length: 14; clone_size: many; cdr3_aa: CASSEMMGADTQYF; cdr3_nt: TGTGCCAGCAGTGAGATGATGGGGGCAGATACGCAGTATTTT
j_call: TRBJ2-3; v_call: TRBV7-3; d_call: .; cdr3_length: 13; clone_size: many; cdr3_aa: CASSQEGTDTQYF; cdr3_nt: TGTGCCAGCAGCCAAGAGGGAACAGATACGCAGTATTTT
j_call: TRBJ2-1; v_call: TRBV5-1; d_call: TRBD1; cdr3_length: 14; clone_size: few; cdr3_aa: CASNLGQEVNEQFF; cdr3_nt: TGCGCCAGCAACCTGGGACAGGAGGTCAATGAGCAGTTCTTC
j_call: TRBJ1-3; v_call: TRBV2; d_call: .; cdr3_length: 14; clone_size: .; cdr3_aa: CASSGSRDGNTIYF; cdr3_nt: TGTGCCAGCAGTGGTTCAAGGGACGGAAACACCATATATTTT
j_call: TRBJ2-5; v_call: TRBV29-1; d_call: TRBD2; cdr3_length: 12; clone_size: many; cdr3_aa: CSVKRGGETQYF; cdr3_nt: TGCAGCGTGAAACGGGGAGGGGAGACCCAGTACTTC
j_call: TRBJ2-3; v_call: TRBV10-1; d_call: .; cdr3_length: 14; clone_size: many; cdr3_aa: CASSDLQGSDTQYF; cdr3_nt: TGCGCCAGCAGTGATCTACAGGGTTCAGATACGCAGTATTTT
j_call: TRBJ2-1; v_call: TRBV6-6; d_call: TRBD1; cdr3_length: 16; clone_size: many; cdr3_aa: CASSYSRDRDKNEQFF; cdr3_nt: TGTGCCAGCAGTTACTCCCGGGACAGGGATAAGAATGAGCAGTTCTTC
j_call: TRBJ1-1; v_call: TRBV7-9; d_call: TRBD1; cdr3_length: 14; clone_size: .; cdr3_aa: CASSLEGARTEAFF; cdr3_nt: TGTGCCAGCAGCTTGGAGGGGGCGCGGACTGAAGCTTTCTTT
j_call: TRBJ2-3; v_call: TRBV12-5; d_call: .; cdr3_length: 17; clone_size: few; cdr3_aa: CASGPREGTDLTDTQYF; cdr3_nt: TGTGCTAGTGGTCCTCGGGAGGGGACAGACCTCACAGATACGCAGTATTTT
j_call: TRBJ2-7; v_call: TRBV6-2/TRBV6-3; d_call: .; cdr3_length: 15; clone_size: .; cdr3_aa: CASSSTGTRAYEQYF; cdr3_nt: TGTGCCAGCAGTTCAACCGGGACCAGGGCCTACGAGCAGTACTTC
j_call: TRBJ2-2; v_call: TRBV6-6; d_call: .; cdr3_length: 15; clone_size: few; cdr3_aa: CASTTGGQNTGELFF; cdr3_nt: TGTGCCAGCACCACCGGAGGCCAGAACACCGGGGAGCTGTTTTTT
j_call: TRBJ2-7; v_call: TRBV7-2; d_call: .; cdr3_length: 13; clone_size: few; cdr3_aa: CASSPIRGAVQYF; cdr3_nt: TGTGCCAGCAGCCCCATTAGGGGGGCGGTGCAGTACTTC
j_call: TRBJ2-1; v_call: TRBV6-6; d_call: TRBD2; cdr3_length: 16; clone_size: .; cdr3_aa: CASCAGSGGGSCEQFF; cdr3_nt: TGTGCCAGCTGCGCGGGATCTGGGGGAGGGTCTTGTGAGCAGTTCTTC
j_call: TRBJ2-5; v_call: TRBV29-1; d_call: .; cdr3_length: 14; clone_size: .; cdr3_aa: CSVGAGQGLVTQYF; cdr3_nt: TGCAGCGTTGGGGCTGGGCAGGGGTTGGTGACCCAGTACTTC
j_call: TRBJ2-3; v_call: TRBV28; d_call: TRBD2; cdr3_length: 16; clone_size: .; cdr3_aa: CASSERGARSTDTQYF; cdr3_nt: TGTGCCAGCAGCGAGCGGGGGGCCCGAAGCACAGATACGCAGTATTTT
j_call: TRBJ2-1; v_call: TRBV5-4; d_call: .; cdr3_length: 16; clone_size: few; cdr3_aa: CASSLFFTGLGNEQFF; cdr3_nt: TGTGCCAGCAGCTTGTTCTTTACGGGCCTTGGGAATGAGCAGTTCTTC
j_call: TRBJ2-5; v_call: TRBV6-4; d_call: TRBD1; cdr3_length: 17; clone_size: many; cdr3_aa: CASTPFWDRVDEETQYF; cdr3_nt: TGTGCCAGCACCCCCTTTTGGGACAGGGTGGACGAAGAGACCCAGTACTTC
j_call: TRBJ2-3; v_call: TRBV28; d_call: .; cdr3_length: 15; clone_size: .; cdr3_aa: CASGTGMTSTDTQYF; cdr3_nt: TGTGCCAGCGGAACAGGGATGACTAGCACAGATACGCAGTATTTT
j_call: TRBJ2-7; v_call: TRBV29-1; d_call: .; cdr3_length: 12; clone_size: few; cdr3_aa: CSVEADLREQYF; cdr3_nt: TGCAGCGTTGAGGCAGACCTGAGGGAGCAGTACTTC
j_call: TRBJ2-5; v_call: TRBV7-9; d_call: .; cdr3_length: 13; clone_size: .; cdr3_aa: CASTHRQRETQYF; cdr3_nt: TGTGCCAGCACCCACAGGCAGAGGGAGACCCAGTACTTC
j_call: TRBJ1-2; v_call: TRBV25-1; d_call: .; cdr3_length: 13; clone_size: many; cdr3_aa: CASFWEGGYGYTF; cdr3_nt: TGTGCCAGCTTCTGGGAGGGAGGCTATGGCTACACCTTC
j_call: TRBJ2-2; v_call: TRBV28; d_call: TRBD1; cdr3_length: 14; clone_size: .; cdr3_aa: CASSWTGNTGELFF; cdr3_nt: TGTGCCAGCAGTTGGACAGGGAACACCGGGGAGCTGTTTTTT
j_call: TRBJ1-1; v_call: TRBV12-3/TRBV12-4; d_call: TRBD1; cdr3_length: 16; clone_size: few; cdr3_aa: CASSLRDRVLNTEAFF; cdr3_nt: TGTGCCAGCAGTTTAAGGGACAGGGTATTGAACACTGAAGCTTTCTTT
j_call: TRBJ1-1; v_call: TRBV7-6; d_call: TRBD1; cdr3_length: 13; clone_size: many; cdr3_aa: CASSTTGGTEAFF; cdr3_nt: TGTGCCAGCAGCACCACAGGGGGCACTGAAGCTTTCTTT
j_call: TRBJ1-4; v_call: TRBV7-2; d_call: TRBD1; cdr3_length: 17; clone_size: many; cdr3_aa: CASSLVATGGNNEKLFF; cdr3_nt: TGTGCCAGCAGCTTAGTGGCGACAGGGGGCAACAATGAAAAACTGTTTTTT
j_call: TRBJ2-7; v_call: TRBV5-4; d_call: TRBD2; cdr3_length: 15; clone_size: many; cdr3_aa: CASSPGLADSYEQYF; cdr3_nt: TGTGCCAGCAGCCCCGGACTAGCGGATTCCTACGAGCAGTACTTC
j_call: TRBJ1-1; v_call: TRBV6-5; d_call: .; cdr3_length: 16; clone_size: many; cdr3_aa: CASSYDRGRMNTEAFF; cdr3_nt: TGTGCCAGCAGTTACGACCGGGGCCGGATGAACACTGAAGCTTTCTTT
j_call: TRBJ2-1; v_call: TRBV6-6; d_call: .; cdr3_length: 13; clone_size: many; cdr3_aa: CASSSVEYNEQFF; cdr3_nt: TGTGCCAGCAGTTCCGTTGAGTACAATGAGCAGTTCTTC
j_call: TRBJ2-2; v_call: TRBV6-5; d_call: .; cdr3_length: 13; clone_size: .; cdr3_aa: CASSALRGGELFF; cdr3_nt: TGTGCCAGCAGCGCACTTCGGGGCGGGGAGCTGTTTTTT
j_call: TRBJ2-5; v_call: TRBV19; d_call: .; cdr3_length: 14; clone_size: many; cdr3_aa: CASSIGTGTETQYF; cdr3_nt: TGTGCCAGTAGTATAGGCACAGGGACAGAGACCCAGTACTTC
j_call: TRBJ1-1; v_call: TRBV20-1; d_call: .; cdr3_length: 13; clone_size: few; cdr3_aa: CSASPGVNTEAFF; cdr3_nt: TGCAGTGCATCCCCAGGGGTGAACACTGAAGCTTTCTTT
j_call: TRBJ2-7; v_call: TRBV6-2/TRBV6-3; d_call: TRBD1; cdr3_length: 13; clone_size: few; cdr3_aa: CASTNRGAYEQYF; cdr3_nt: TGTGCCAGCACCAACAGGGGGGCCTACGAGCAGTACTTC
j_call: TRBJ2-1; v_call: TRBV7-2; d_call: .; cdr3_length: 15; clone_size: many; cdr3_aa: CASSSLASDYNEQFF; cdr3_nt: TGTGCCAGCAGCTCCTTGGCTAGCGACTACAATGAGCAGTTCTTC
j_call: TRBJ2-7; v_call: TRBV20-1; d_call: .; cdr3_length: 15; clone_size: .; cdr3_aa: CSARAQGSYPYEQYF; cdr3_nt: TGCAGTGCTAGAGCTCAGGGTAGTTACCCCTACGAGCAGTACTTC
j_call: TRBJ2-5; v_call: TRBV7-9; d_call: TRBD1; cdr3_length: 15; clone_size: many; cdr3_aa: CASRPTAGGRETQYF; cdr3_nt: TGTGCCAGCAGGCCTACGGCAGGGGGAAGGGAGACCCAGTACTTC
j_call: TRBJ1-6; v_call: TRBV20-1; d_call: .; cdr3_length: 15; clone_size: many; cdr3_aa: CSARGAGYQNSPLHF; cdr3_nt: TGCAGTGCTAGAGGTGCAGGGTACCAGAATTCACCCCTCCACTTT
j_call: TRBJ2-7; v_call: TRBV6-2/TRBV6-3; d_call: TRBD1; cdr3_length: 16; clone_size: .; cdr3_aa: CASSYSGTGGLYEQYF; cdr3_nt: TGTGCCAGCAGTTACTCGGGGACAGGGGGCCTCTACGAGCAGTACTTC
j_call: TRBJ1-6; v_call: TRBV7-9; d_call: .; cdr3_length: 14; clone_size: .; cdr3_aa: CASSIGSKNSPLHF; cdr3_nt: TGTGCCAGCAGTATTGGCAGTAAGAATTCACCCCTCCACTTT
j_call: TRBJ2-5; v_call: TRBV20-1; d_call: TRBD2; cdr3_length: 15; clone_size: .; cdr3_aa: CSATLSGGALGTQYF; cdr3_nt: TGCAGTGCGACCTTAAGCGGGGGGGCCTTAGGGACCCAGTACTTC
j_call: TRBJ2-5; v_call: TRBV5-4; d_call: TRBD1; cdr3_length: 15; clone_size: .; cdr3_aa: CASSPRQGRGETQYF; cdr3_nt: TGTGCCAGCAGCCCCCGACAGGGAAGGGGAGAGACCCAGTACTTC
j_call: TRBJ1-4; v_call: TRBV12-3/TRBV12-4; d_call: .; cdr3_length: 16; clone_size: few; cdr3_aa: CASNRDNDTTNEKLFF; cdr3_nt: TGTGCCAGCAACCGGGACAACGATACAACTAATGAAAAACTGTTTTTT
j_call: TRBJ2-5; v_call: TRBV29-1; d_call: .; cdr3_length: 11; clone_size: few; cdr3_aa: CSVAERETQYF; cdr3_nt: TGCAGCGTGGCAGAGCGGGAGACCCAGTACTTC
j_call: TRBJ2-7; v_call: TRBV10-3; d_call: TRBD1; cdr3_length: 17; clone_size: many; cdr3_aa: CAISESYTQGGSNEQYF; cdr3_nt: TGTGCCATCAGTGAGTCCTACACACAGGGGGGCTCCAACGAGCAGTACTTC
j_call: TRBJ1-3; v_call: TRBV12-3/TRBV12-4; d_call: .; cdr3_length: 14; clone_size: few; cdr3_aa: CASTQGDSGNTIYF; cdr3_nt: TGTGCCAGCACCCAAGGGGACTCTGGAAACACCATATATTTT